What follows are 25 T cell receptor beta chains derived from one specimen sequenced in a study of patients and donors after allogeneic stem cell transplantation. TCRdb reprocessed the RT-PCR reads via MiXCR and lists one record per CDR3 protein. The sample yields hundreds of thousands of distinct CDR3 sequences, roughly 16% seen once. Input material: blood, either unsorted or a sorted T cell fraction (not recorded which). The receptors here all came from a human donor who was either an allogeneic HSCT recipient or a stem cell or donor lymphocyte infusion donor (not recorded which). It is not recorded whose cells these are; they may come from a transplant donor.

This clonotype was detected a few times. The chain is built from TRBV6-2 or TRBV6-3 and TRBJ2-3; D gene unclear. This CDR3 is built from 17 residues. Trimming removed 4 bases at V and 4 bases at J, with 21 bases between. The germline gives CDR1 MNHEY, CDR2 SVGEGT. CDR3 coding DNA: TGTGCCAGCAGTTCCGTCTCCTTACATCAAAGGTCAGATACGCAGTATTTT. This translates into CASSSVSLHQRSDTQYF.

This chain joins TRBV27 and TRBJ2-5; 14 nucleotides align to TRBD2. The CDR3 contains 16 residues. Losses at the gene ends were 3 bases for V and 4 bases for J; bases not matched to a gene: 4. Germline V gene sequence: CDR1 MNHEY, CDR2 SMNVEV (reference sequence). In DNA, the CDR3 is TGTGCCAGCAGTTTCGGGACTAGCGGGAGTAGAGAGACCCAGTACTTC. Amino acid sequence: CASSFGTSGSRETQYF.

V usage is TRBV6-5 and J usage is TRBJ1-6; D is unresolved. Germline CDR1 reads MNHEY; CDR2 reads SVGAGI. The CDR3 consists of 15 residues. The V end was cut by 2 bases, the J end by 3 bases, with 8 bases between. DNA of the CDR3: TGTGCCAGCAGTTACGCGTCAGTCTATAATTCACCCCTCCACTTT. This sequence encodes CASSYASVYNSPLHF.

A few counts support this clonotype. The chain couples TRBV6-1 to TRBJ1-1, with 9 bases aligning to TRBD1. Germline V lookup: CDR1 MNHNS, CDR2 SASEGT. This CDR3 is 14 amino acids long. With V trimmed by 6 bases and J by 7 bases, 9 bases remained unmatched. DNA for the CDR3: TGTGCCAGCAGCCAGCGGACAGGGGTTGTTGAAGCTTTCTTT. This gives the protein CASSQRTGVVEAFF.

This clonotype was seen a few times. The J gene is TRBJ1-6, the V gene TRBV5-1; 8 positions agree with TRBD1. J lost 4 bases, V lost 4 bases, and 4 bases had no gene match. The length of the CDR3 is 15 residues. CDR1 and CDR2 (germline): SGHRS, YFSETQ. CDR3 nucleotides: TGCGCCAGCAGCGCCCAGGGGGCGTATAATTCACCCCTCCACTTT. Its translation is CASSAQGAYNSPLHF.

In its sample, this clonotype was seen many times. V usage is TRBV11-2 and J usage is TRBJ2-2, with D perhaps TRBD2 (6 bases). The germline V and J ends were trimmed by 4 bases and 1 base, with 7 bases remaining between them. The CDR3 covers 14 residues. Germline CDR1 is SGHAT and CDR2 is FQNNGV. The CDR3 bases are TGTGCCAGCAGCTCAGCGGGGAACACCGGGGAGCTGTTTTTT. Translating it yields CASSSAGNTGELFF.

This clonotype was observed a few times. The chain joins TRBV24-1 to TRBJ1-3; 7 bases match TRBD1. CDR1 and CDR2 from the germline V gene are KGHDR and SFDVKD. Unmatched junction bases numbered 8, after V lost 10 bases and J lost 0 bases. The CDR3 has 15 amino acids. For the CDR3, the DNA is TGTGCCACGCAGGGCACAGGGGACTCTGGAAACACCATATATTTT. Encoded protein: CATQGTGDSGNTIYF.

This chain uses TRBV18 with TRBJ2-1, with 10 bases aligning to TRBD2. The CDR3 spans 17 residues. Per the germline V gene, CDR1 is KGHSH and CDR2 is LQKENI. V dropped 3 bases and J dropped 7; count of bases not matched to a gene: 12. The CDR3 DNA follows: TGTGCCAGCTCACCTGCCTTTGGACTAGCGGTGGTAAATGAGCAGTTCTTC. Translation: CASSPAFGLAVVNEQFF. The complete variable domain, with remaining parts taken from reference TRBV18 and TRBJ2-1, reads NAGVMQNPRHLVRRRGQEARLRCSPMKGHSHVYWYRQLPEEGLKFMVYLQKENIIDESGMPKERFSAEFPKEGPSILRIQQVVRGDSAAYFCASSPAFGLAVVNEQFFGPGTRLTVL.

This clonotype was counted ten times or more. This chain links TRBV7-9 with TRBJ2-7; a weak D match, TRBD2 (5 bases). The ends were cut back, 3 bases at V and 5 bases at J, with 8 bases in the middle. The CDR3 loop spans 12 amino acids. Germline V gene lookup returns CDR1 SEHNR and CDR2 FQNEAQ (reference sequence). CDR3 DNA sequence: TGTGCCAGCAGCTTGAGGGTTGACGAGCAGTACTTC. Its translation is CASSLRVDEQYF.

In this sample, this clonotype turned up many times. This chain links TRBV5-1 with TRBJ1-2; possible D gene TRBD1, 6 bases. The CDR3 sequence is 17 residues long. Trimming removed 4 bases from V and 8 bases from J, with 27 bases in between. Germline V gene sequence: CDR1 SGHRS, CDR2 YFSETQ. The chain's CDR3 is CASSQNLRGPGLRGYTF. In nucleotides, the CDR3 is TGCGCCAGCAGCCAAAACCTCAGGGGACCAGGCTTGAGGGGCTACACCTTC.

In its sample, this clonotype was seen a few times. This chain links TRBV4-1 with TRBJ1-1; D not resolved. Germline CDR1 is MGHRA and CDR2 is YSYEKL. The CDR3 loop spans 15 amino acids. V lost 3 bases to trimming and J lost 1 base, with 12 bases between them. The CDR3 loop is CASSHWPGKNTEAFF. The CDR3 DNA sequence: TGCGCCAGCAGCCATTGGCCCGGTAAGAACACTGAAGCTTTCTTT.

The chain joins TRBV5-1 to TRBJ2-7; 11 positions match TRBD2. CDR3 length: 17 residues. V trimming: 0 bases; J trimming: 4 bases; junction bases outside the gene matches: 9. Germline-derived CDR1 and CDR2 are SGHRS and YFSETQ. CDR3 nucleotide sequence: TGCGCCAGCAGCTTGGGACTACTAGCGGGAGAGCTGTACGAGCAGTACTTC. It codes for CASSLGLLAGELYEQYF.

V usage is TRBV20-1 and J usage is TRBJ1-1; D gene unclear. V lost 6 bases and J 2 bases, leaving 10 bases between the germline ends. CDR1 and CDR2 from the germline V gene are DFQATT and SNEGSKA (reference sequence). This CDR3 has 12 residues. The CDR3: CSAYVSNTEAFF. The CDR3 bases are TGCAGTGCATATGTGAGTAACACTGAAGCTTTCTTT.

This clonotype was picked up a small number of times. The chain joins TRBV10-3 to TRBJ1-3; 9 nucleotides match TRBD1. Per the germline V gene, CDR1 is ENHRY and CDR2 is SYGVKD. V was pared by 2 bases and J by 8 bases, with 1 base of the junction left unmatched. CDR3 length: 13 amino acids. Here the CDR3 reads CAISEDRGYTIYF. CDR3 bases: TGTGCCATCAGTGAGGACAGGGGGTACACCATATATTTT.

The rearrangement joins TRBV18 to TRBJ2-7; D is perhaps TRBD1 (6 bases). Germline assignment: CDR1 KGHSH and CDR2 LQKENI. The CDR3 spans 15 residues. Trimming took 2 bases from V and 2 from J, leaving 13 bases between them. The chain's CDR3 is CASSPRGQRPYEQYF. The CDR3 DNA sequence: TGTGCCAGCTCACCAAGAGGACAGAGACCCTACGAGCAGTACTTC.

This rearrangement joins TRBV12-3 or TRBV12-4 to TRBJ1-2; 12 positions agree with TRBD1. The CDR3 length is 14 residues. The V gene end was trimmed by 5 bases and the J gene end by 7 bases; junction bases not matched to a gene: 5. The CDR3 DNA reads TGTGCCAGCAGTAGGGGGACAGGGGGCTTTGGCTACACCTTC. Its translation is CASSRGTGGFGYTF.

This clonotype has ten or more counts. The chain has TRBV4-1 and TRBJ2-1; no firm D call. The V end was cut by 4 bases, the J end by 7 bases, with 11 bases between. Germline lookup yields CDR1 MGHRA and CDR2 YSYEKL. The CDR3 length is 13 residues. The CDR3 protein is CASSRGWDNEQFF. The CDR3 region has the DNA TGCGCCAGCAGCCGGGGATGGGATAATGAGCAGTTCTTC.

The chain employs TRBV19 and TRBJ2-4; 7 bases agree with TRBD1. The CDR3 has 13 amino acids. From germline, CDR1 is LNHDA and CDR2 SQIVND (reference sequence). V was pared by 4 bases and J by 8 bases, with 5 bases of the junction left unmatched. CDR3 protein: CASSTIQGHIQYF. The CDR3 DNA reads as TGTGCCAGTAGTACAATACAGGGGCACATTCAGTACTTC.

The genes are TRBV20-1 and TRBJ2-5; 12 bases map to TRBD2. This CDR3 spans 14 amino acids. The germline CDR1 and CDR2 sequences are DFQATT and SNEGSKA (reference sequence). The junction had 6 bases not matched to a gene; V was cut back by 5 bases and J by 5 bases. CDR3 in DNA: TGCAGTGCTCTCCGACTAGCGGGAGCTGAGACCCAGTACTTC. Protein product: CSALRLAGAETQYF.

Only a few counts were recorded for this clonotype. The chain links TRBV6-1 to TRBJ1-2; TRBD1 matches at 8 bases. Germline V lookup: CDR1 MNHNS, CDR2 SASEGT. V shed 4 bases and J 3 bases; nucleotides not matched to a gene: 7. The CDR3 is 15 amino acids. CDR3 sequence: CASSGPQGGHYGYTF. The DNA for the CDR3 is TGTGCCAGCAGTGGGCCACAGGGGGGGCACTATGGCTACACCTTC.

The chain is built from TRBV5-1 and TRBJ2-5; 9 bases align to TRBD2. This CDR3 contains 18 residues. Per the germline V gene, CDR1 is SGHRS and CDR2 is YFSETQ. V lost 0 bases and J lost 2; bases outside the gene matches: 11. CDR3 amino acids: CASSLGGIMTSGQETQYF. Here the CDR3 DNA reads TGCGCCAGCAGCTTGGGCGGTATAATGACTAGCGGACAAGAGACCCAGTACTTC.

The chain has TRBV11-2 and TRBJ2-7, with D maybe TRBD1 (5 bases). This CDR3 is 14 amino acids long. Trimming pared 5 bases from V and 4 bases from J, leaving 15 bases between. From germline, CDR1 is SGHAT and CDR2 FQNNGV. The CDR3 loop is CASSPGHLKYEQYF. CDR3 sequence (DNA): TGTGCCAGCAGCCCAGGACACTTGAAATACGAGCAGTACTTC. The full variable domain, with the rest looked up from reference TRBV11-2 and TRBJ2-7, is EAGVAQSPRYKIIEKRQSVAFWCNPISGHATLYWYQQILGQGPKLLIQFQNNGVVDDSQLPKDRFSAERLKGVDSTLKIQPAKLEDSAVYLCASSPGHLKYEQYFGPGTRLTVT.

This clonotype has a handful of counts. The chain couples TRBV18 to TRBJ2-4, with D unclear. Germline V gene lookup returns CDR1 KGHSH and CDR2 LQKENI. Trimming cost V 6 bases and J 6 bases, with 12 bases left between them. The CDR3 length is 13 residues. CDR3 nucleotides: TGTGCCAGCTCCCGTTATCAGCGAAACATTCAGTACTTC. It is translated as CASSRYQRNIQYF.

CDR3: CASSSPWEAGNEKLFF. In DNA, the CDR3 is TGTGCCAGCAGCTCCCCGTGGGAGGCGGGGAATGAAAAACTGTTTTTT. The rearrangement uses TRBV7-9 and TRBJ1-4, with D uncertain. Trimming pared 4 bases from V and 5 bases from J, leaving 17 bases between. The CDR3 has 16 residues. Germline V lookup: CDR1 SEHNR, CDR2 FQNEAQ (reference sequence).

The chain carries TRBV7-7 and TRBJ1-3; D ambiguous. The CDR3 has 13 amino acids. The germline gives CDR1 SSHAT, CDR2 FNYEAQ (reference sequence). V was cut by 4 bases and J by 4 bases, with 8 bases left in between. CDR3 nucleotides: TGTGCCAGCAGCTCTGGACGGGGAAACACCATATATTTT. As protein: CASSSGRGNTIYF.